This TCR beta chain was recovered during a study of tumor-infiltrating lymphocytes in primary liver carcinoma. Notes on the study in general: Pairs of tumor regions overlapped more than tumor-adjacent and tumor-blood pairs did. Tumor top-250-clone fraction significantly exceeded that of blood (p = 0.039).

Trimming took 0 bases from V and 6 from J, leaving 17 bases between them. CDR3 length: 17 amino acids. From germline, CDR1 is MNHEY and CDR2 SVGAGI. Making TCR beta cDNA involved 400 to 600 ng total RNA and a constant-region primer. Employing slightly modified ARM-PCR, three nested multiplex PCR rounds were run, and these gave rise to the TCR beta libraries. TRBV1-TRBV30 forward primers paired with a C-beta reverse primer were used in the first two PCR rounds, which ran approximately 10 cycles each. TCRdb recomputed calls from the multiplex PCR reads with MiXCR, one row per CDR3 protein. Seen here are about 320,000 distinct CDR3 sequences, 65% observed once, and the top ten hold approximately 9%. Germline DNA was extracted alongside blood RNA, which was obtained from unsorted whole blood. There were only treatment-naive patients, all with chronic HBV infection. A sample of approximately 4 milliliters of peripheral blood was taken before surgery.

About this clonotype itself: The antigen is unknown.

The chain joins TRBV6-5 to TRBJ2-2; a possible D gene is TRBD2 (7 bases). What was sequenced was peripheral blood. The TCR originated in a man in his forties or fifties with primary liver carcinoma and hepatitis B virus infection. In nucleotides, the CDR3 is TGTGCCAGCAGTTACTCGGGGTTAGGGAGGGGGTCCGGGGAGCTGTTTTTT. This sequence encodes CASSYSGLGRGSGELFF.